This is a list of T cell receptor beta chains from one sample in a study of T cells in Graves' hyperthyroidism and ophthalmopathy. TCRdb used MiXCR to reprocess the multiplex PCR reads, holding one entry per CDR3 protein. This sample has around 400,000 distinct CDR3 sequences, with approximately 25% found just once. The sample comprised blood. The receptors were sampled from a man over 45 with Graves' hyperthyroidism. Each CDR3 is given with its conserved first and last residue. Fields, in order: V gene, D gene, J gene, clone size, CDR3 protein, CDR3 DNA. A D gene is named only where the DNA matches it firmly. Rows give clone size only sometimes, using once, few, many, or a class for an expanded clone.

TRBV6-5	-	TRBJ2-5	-	CASSYSTRDLGVQETQYF	TGTGCCAGCAGTTACTCGACCCGAGATCTTGGGGTCCAAGAGACCCAGTACTTC
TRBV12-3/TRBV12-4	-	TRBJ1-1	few	CASSPRRITEAFF	TGTGCCAGCAGCCCACGTCGGATAACTGAAGCTTTCTTT
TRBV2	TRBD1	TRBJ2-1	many	CASSSRTGQIEQFF	TGTGCCAGCAGTTCTAGGACAGGGCAAATCGAGCAGTTCTTC
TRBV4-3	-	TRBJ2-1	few	CASSQDSTGTSSYNEQFF	TGCGCCAGCAGCCAAGATTCGACAGGAACGAGCTCCTACAATGAGCAGTTCTTC
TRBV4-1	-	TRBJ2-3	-	CASSQGRNTDTQYF	TGCGCCAGCAGCCAGGGCAGGAACACAGATACGCAGTATTTT
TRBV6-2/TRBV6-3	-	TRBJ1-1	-	CASSHPSAGNTEAFF	TGTGCCAGCAGCCATCCATCAGCCGGGAACACTGAAGCTTTCTTT
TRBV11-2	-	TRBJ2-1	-	CASSLYQPSEAYNEQFF	TGTGCCAGCAGCTTATACCAGCCTAGCGAGGCCTACAATGAGCAGTTCTTC
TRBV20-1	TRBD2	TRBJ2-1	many	CSAERGLAGGSEQFF	TGCAGTGCTGAAAGGGGACTAGCGGGAGGATCTGAGCAGTTCTTC
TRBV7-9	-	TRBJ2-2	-	CASSPPVGTGELFF	TGTGCCAGCAGCCCACCGGTCGGGACCGGGGAGCTGTTTTTT
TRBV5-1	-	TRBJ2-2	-	CASSWTVSNTGELFF	TGCGCCAGCAGCTGGACAGTATCAAACACCGGGGAGCTGTTTTTT
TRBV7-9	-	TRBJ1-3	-	CASSLGRTASGNTIYF	TGTGCCAGCAGCTTAGGGCGGACAGCCTCTGGAAACACCATATATTTT
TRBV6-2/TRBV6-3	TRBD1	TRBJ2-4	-	CASSRRTGDYIQYF	TGTGCCAGCAGTAGAAGGACAGGGGATTACATTCAGTACTTC
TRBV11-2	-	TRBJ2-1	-	CASSLGDFSYNEQFF	TGTGCCAGCAGCTTGGGCGATTTCTCCTACAATGAGCAGTTCTTC
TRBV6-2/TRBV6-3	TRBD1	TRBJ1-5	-	CASRTGTNQPQHF	TGTGCCAGCAGGACAGGGACAAATCAGCCCCAGCATTTT
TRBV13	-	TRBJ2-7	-	CASSLGPTNAYEQYF	TGTGCCAGCAGCTTAGGCCCGACGAATGCCTACGAGCAGTACTTC
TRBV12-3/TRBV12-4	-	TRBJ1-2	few	CASSLVDRGGYGYTF	TGTGCCAGCAGTTTAGTGGACCGCGGAGGCTATGGCTACACCTTC
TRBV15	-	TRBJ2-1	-	CATSRDETNNEQFF	TGTGCCACCAGCAGAGATGAGACAAATAATGAGCAGTTCTTC
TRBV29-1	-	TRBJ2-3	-	CSVIFLTGTVPDTQYF	TGCAGCGTTATTTTTTTGACAGGGACTGTCCCAGATACGCAGTATTTT
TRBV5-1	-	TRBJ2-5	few	CASSFEQETQYF	TGCGCCAGCAGCTTCGAGCAAGAGACCCAGTACTTC
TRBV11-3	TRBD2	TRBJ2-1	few	CASSQVAGGYNEQFF	TGTGCCAGCAGCCAGGTAGCGGGGGGATACAATGAGCAGTTCTTC
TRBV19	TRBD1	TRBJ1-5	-	CASAKTGTANQPQHF	TGTGCCAGTGCTAAAACCGGGACAGCAAATCAGCCCCAGCATTTT
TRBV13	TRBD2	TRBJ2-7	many	CASSRSGRAYEQYF	TGTGCCAGCAGTCGAAGCGGGAGGGCCTACGAGCAGTACTTC
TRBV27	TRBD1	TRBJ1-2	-	CASSHDRVYGYTF	TGTGCCAGCAGCCACGACAGGGTCTATGGCTACACCTTC
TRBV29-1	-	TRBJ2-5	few	CSVREGGYQETQYF	TGCAGCGTTCGGGAAGGGGGGTACCAAGAGACCCAGTACTTC
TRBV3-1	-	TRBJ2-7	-	CASSLKTPGQTYEQYF	TGTGCCAGCTCACTGAAAACCCCGGGACAAACCTACGAGCAGTACTTC
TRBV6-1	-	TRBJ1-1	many	CASSSQGTNTEAFF	TGTGCCAGCAGTTCCCAGGGAACGAACACTGAAGCTTTCTTT
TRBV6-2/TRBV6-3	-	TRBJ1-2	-	CACSYSYRVGNGYTF	TGTGCCTGCAGTTACTCGTATCGGGTGGGAAATGGCTACACCTTC
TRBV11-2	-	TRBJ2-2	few	CASRPQGNTGELFF	TGTGCCAGCAGACCACAGGGGAACACCGGGGAGCTGTTTTTT
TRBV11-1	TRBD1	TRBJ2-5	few	CASSLALDRATYF	TGTGCCAGCAGCTTAGCCCTCGACAGGGCAACGTACTTC
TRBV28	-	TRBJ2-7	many	CASSTSTGEQYF	TGTGCCAGCAGTACAAGCACAGGGGAGCAGTACTTC
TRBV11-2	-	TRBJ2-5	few	CASSFSPEETQYF	TGTGCCAGCAGCTTCTCGCCCGAAGAGACCCAGTACTTC
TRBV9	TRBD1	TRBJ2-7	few	CASSGGTVSYEQYF	TGTGCCAGCAGCGGGGGGACAGTTTCCTACGAGCAGTACTTC
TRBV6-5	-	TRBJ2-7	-	CASSYSSGSSYEQYF	TGTGCCAGCAGTTACTCGTCCGGCAGCTCCTACGAGCAGTACTTC
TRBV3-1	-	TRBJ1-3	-	CASSQSGASGNTIYF	TGTGCCAGCAGCCAAAGCGGGGCCTCTGGAAACACCATATATTTT
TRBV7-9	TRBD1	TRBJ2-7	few	CASSVTGGFYEQYF	TGTGCCAGCAGCGTGACAGGGGGCTTCTACGAGCAGTACTTC
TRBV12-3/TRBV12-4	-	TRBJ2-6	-	CASTHRDSGANVLTF	TGTGCCAGCACTCACAGGGACTCTGGGGCCAACGTCCTGACTTTC
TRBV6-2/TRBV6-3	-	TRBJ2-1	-	CASSSSGLKDNEQFF	-
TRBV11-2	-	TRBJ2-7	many	CASSYGGLSYEQYF	TGTGCCAGCAGCTATGGCGGGCTCTCCTACGAGCAGTACTTC
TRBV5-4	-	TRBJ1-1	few	CASSSSAEMNTEAFF	TGTGCCAGCAGCTCTAGCGCTGAAATGAACACTGAAGCTTTCTTT
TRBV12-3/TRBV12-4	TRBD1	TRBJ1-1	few	CASTFRDRYNTEAFF	TGTGCCAGCACCTTTAGGGACAGATATAACACTGAAGCTTTCTTT
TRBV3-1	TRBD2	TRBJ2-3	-	CASSPQTSGIVAQYF	TGTGCCAGCAGCCCACAGACTAGCGGGATAGTCGCGCAGTATTTT
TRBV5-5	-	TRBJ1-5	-	CASSLDLIQPQHF	TGTGCCAGCAGCTTGGATCTAATTCAGCCCCAGCATTTT
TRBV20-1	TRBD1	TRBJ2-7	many	CSASGQGPSYEQYF	TGCAGTGCCTCAGGACAGGGCCCTTCCTACGAGCAGTACTTC
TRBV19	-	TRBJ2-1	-	CASSRAVGGGDEQFF	TGTGCCAGTAGTAGGGCCGTCGGGGGTGGAGATGAGCAGTTCTTC
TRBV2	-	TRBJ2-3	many	CASSVEPRTDTQYF	TGTGCCAGCAGTGTGGAGCCCAGGACAGATACGCAGTATTTT
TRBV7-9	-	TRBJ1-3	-	CASSPVGSLATIYF	TGTGCCAGCAGCCCGGTCGGGAGCTTAGCTACCATATATTTT
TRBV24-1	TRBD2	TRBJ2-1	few	CATSDPTSGRGNEQFF	TGTGCCACCAGTGACCCAACTAGCGGGAGGGGCAATGAGCAGTTCTTC
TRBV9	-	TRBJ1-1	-	CASSVVVGRQATEAFF	TGTGCCAGCAGCGTAGTAGTGGGGAGACAGGCCACTGAAGCTTTCTTT
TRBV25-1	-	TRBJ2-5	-	CASSDGWETQYF	TGTGCCAGCAGTGACGGGTGGGAGACCCAGTACTTC
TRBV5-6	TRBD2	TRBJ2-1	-	CASSPGTSGGEQFF	TGTGCCAGCAGCCCCGGGACTAGCGGCGGTGAGCAGTTCTTC
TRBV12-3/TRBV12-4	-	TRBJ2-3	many	CASVPPRRLTDTQYF	TGTGCCAGCGTCCCCCCTCGCCGGCTTACAGATACGCAGTATTTT
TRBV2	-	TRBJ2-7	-	CASIAQSYEQYF	TGTGCCAGCATCGCCCAGTCCTACGAGCAGTACTTC
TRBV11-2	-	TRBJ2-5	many	CASSLDRTPGETQYF	TGTGCCAGCAGCTTAGATCGAACCCCCGGAGAGACCCAGTACTTC
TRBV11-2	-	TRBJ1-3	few	CASSLGPASGNTIYF	TGTGCCAGCAGCTTAGGCCCAGCATCTGGAAACACCATATATTTT